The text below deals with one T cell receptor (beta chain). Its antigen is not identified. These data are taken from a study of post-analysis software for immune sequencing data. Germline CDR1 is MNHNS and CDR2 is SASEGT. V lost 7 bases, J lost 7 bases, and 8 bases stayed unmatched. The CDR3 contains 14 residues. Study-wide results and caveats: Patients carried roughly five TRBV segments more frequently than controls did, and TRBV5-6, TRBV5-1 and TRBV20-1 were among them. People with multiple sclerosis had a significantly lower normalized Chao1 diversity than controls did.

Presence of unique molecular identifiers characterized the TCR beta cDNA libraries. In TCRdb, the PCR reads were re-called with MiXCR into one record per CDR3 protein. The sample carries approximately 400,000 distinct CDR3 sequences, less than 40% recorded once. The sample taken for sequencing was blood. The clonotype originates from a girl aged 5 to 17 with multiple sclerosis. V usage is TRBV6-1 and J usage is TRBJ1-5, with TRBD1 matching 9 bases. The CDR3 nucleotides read TGTGCCAGCACCCGAGGGACAGGGATGCAGCCCCAGCATTTT. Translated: CASTRGTGMQPQHF.